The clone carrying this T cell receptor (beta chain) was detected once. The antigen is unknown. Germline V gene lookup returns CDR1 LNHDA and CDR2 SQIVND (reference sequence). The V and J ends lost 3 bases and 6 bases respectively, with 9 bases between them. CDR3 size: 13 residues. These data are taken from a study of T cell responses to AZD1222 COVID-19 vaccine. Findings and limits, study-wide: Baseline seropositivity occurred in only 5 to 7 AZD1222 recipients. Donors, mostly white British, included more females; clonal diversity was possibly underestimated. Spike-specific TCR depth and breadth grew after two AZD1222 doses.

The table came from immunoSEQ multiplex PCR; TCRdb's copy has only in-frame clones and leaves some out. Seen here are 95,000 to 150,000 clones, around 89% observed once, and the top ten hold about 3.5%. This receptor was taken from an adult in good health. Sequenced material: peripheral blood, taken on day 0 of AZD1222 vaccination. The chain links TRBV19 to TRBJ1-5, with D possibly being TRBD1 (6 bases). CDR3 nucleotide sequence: TGTGCCAGTAGTATGGACAGTGGTCAGCCCCAGCATTTT. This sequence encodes CASSMDSGQPQHF. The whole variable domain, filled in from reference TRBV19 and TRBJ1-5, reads DGGITQSPKYLFRKEGQNVTLSCEQNLNHDAMYWYRQDPGQGLRLIYYSQIVNDFQKGDIAEGYSVSREKKESFPLTVTSAQKNPTAFYLCASSMDSGQPQHFGDGTRLSIL.